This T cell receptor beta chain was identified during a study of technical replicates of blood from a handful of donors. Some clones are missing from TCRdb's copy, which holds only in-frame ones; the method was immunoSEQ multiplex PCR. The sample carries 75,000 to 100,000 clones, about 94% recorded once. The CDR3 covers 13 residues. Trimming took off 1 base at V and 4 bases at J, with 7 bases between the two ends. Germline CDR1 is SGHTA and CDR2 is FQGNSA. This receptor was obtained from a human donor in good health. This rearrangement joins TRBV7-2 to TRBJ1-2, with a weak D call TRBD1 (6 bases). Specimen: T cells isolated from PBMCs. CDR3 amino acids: CASSLDRAYGYTF. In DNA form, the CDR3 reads TGTGCCAGCAGCTTAGACAGGGCCTATGGCTACACCTTC.